Below are 25 T cell receptor beta chains sequenced from a single sample in a study of CD8+ T cells in alopecia areata. Extracted RNA was reverse transcribed into cDNA, the sequencing template. Data came from immunoSEQ multiplex PCR; TCRdb stores just in-frame clones and leaves some out. Of under 150,000 clones in the sample, about 51% were seen once. The sample consisted of NKG2D-low CD8+ T cells sorted from blood. These receptors were taken from a human donor with alopecia areata.

This chain links TRBV7-9 with TRBJ2-1; TRBD2 might be the D (6 bases). The CDR3 has 16 amino acids. The V and J ends lost 5 bases and 10 bases respectively, with 24 bases between them. Germline CDR1 is SEHNR and CDR2 is FQNEAQ (reference sequence). The CDR3 DNA reads TGTGCCAGCAGCCCGGGGCCGGGACTGGGGGAAGAAGAGCAGTTCTTC. The encoded protein is CASSPGPGLGEEEQFF. The full variable domain, completed using reference TRBV7-9 and TRBJ2-1, is DTGVSQNPRHKITKRGQNVTFRCDPISEHNRLYWYRQTLGQGPEFLTYFQNEAQLEKSRLLSDRFSAERPKGSFSTLEIQRTEQGDSAMYLCASSPGPGLGEEEQFFGPGTRLTVL.

The sample holds one count of this clone. The chain carries TRBV14 and TRBJ2-7; the D gene is possibly TRBD2 (6 bases). Germline loops: CDR1 SGHDN, CDR2 FVKESK. V was cut by 1 base and J by 3 bases, with 13 bases left in between. This CDR3 is built from 15 residues. CDR3: CASSQGDSHLYEQYF. In DNA form, the CDR3 reads TGTGCCAGCAGCCAAGGGGACTCCCACCTCTACGAGCAGTACTTC.

This chain uses TRBV11-2 with TRBJ2-5; 9 nucleotides agree with TRBD1. This CDR3 contains 16 residues. Per germline, CDR1 SGHAT and CDR2 FQNNGV. The V segment lost 4 bases and the J segment 3 bases; nucleotides outside the gene matches: 9. The CDR3 sequence: CASSWPRTGDEETQYF. The CDR3 coding sequence is TGTGCCAGCAGCTGGCCCCGGACAGGGGACGAAGAGACCCAGTACTTC.

Many counts were recorded for this clone. The chain is built from TRBV9 and TRBJ1-4, with D perhaps matching TRBD1 (6 bases). Germline CDR1 reads SGDLS; CDR2 reads YYNGEE. The CDR3 consists of 15 residues. V shed 4 bases and J shed 7 bases, with 17 bases lying between them. The CDR3 DNA sequence: TGTGCCAGCAGCCCTCCGGACAGCTCCTTTGAAAAACTGTTTTTT. This sequence encodes CASSPPDSSFEKLFF.

The sample holds a few counts of this clone. V gene TRBV4-1 combines with J gene TRBJ2-1, with D perhaps TRBD1 (5 bases). The V end lost 7 bases, the J end lost 5 bases, and 12 bases lay between the germline ends. The CDR3 loop spans 13 amino acids. Germline V gene sequence: CDR1 MGHRA, CDR2 YSYEKL. The CDR3 loop reads CASKGMGNNEQFF. The CDR3 bases are TGCGCCAGCAAGGGGATGGGGAACAATGAGCAGTTCTTC.

The CDR3 DNA is TGTGCCTGGAGAGGGGGCGGGGGCTACACCTTC. Encoded protein: CAWRGGGGYTF. The chain uses TRBV30 and TRBJ1-2, with 7 bases aligning to TRBD1. This CDR3 is built from 11 residues. V gave up 3 bases and J gave up 8 bases; unmatched junction bases: 3. Germline loops: CDR1 GTSNPN, CDR2 SVGIG (reference sequence).

This clone counts as medium-sized. This sequence joins TRBV19 and TRBJ2-1; D is ambiguous. With 6 bases removed from V and 2 bases from J, the gap between germline ends came to 14 bases. The CDR3 runs to 15 residues. Germline V lookup: CDR1 LNHDA, CDR2 SQIVND (reference sequence). CDR3 DNA: TGTGCCAGTAGCCCGAGCCCGGAGCCCTACAATGAGCAGTTCTTC. Residues: CASSPSPEPYNEQFF.

This clone was picked up a small number of times. The genes are TRBV7-9 and TRBJ2-1; D is undetermined. From germline, CDR1 is SEHNR and CDR2 FQNEAQ (reference sequence). The CDR3 is 13 residues long. Deletions cut 2 bases from V and 8 bases from J, with 10 bases between. The CDR3 loop reads CASSLNLRDEQFF. As DNA, the CDR3 is TGTGCCAGCAGCTTAAATTTACGGGATGAGCAGTTCTTC.

This clone showed up just a few times. The chain carries TRBV29-1 and TRBJ2-1; D not resolved. Germline V gene data show CDR1 as SQVTM and CDR2 as ANQGSEA. The CDR3 contains 13 residues. Trimming left V 4 bases short and J 0 bases short, with 7 bases between. CDR3 sequence (DNA): TGCAGCGTTGGGTCCGGCTCCTACAATGAGCAGTTCTTC. This encodes CSVGSGSYNEQFF.

This clone was seen a few times. This chain connects TRBV9 to TRBJ2-7, with 9 bases identical to TRBD2. Germline V gives CDR1 SGDLS, CDR2 YYNGEE. This CDR3 is 13 amino acids long. V shed 10 bases and J 2 bases; nucleotides not matched to a gene: 7. The CDR3 region is CASSSGDPYEQYF. The CDR3 nucleotides are TGTGCCTCCTCTAGCGGGGACCCCTACGAGCAGTACTTC.

The chain is built from TRBV29-1 and TRBJ2-2; no clear D. Trimming shortened V by 0 bases and J by 0 bases, and 5 bases separated the two germline ends. The CDR3 runs to 14 residues. CDR1 and CDR2 (germline): SQVTM, ANQGSEA. CDR3 bases: TGCAGCGTTGAAGAGGGTACGAACACCGGGGAGCTGTTTTTT. It specifies CSVEEGTNTGELFF.

This sequence joins TRBV9 and TRBJ1-6, with D uncertain. This CDR3 region has 14 residues. Germline V CDR1 and CDR2: SGDLS, YYNGEE. Trimming removed 4 bases at V and 7 bases at J, with 12 bases between. The DNA of the CDR3 is TGTGCCAGCAGCCCTGGGGAGGACAATTCACCCCTCCACTTT. It encodes CASSPGEDNSPLHF.

The genes are TRBV27 and TRBJ2-7; possibly TRBD2 for D (6 bases). The CDR3 totals 15 residues. Per germline, CDR1 MNHEY and CDR2 SMNVEV (reference sequence). Trimming cost V 11 bases and J 0 bases, with 20 bases left between them. The CDR3 DNA sequence: TGTGCCCACCAAAAGAAGCGGGCCTACTCCTACGAGCAGTACTTC. Translation gives CAHQKKRAYSYEQYF.

In this sample, this clone turned up a few times. V usage is TRBV7-9 and J usage is TRBJ2-5; D call uncertain. This CDR3 comprises 12 residues. Trimming left V 6 bases short and J 5 bases short, with 10 bases between. Germline V gives CDR1 SEHNR, CDR2 FQNEAQ (reference sequence). This chain's CDR3 is CASRSYGETQYF. As DNA, the CDR3 is TGTGCCAGCAGGTCGTACGGGGAGACCCAGTACTTC.

This clone was seen a few times. The chain uses TRBV30 and TRBJ2-7; weak D call: TRBD2 (5 bases). V was pared by 3 bases and J by 3 bases, with 15 bases between. The CDR3 consists of 14 residues. Per germline, CDR1 GTSNPN and CDR2 SVGIG (reference sequence). The CDR3 sequence: CAWRWTEEVYEQYF. The CDR3 DNA reads as TGTGCCTGGAGGTGGACGGAGGAGGTCTACGAGCAGTACTTC.

The gene calls are TRBV27 and TRBJ1-5, with 9 bases matching TRBD1. Germline assignment: CDR1 MNHEY and CDR2 SMNVEV (reference sequence). This CDR3 spans 14 amino acids. J gave up 5 bases and V 6 bases, and 5 bases lay outside the gene matches. CDR3 sequence reads: CASSRRDRDQPQHF. The CDR3 DNA reads as TGTGCCAGCAGCCGCCGGGACAGGGATCAGCCCCAGCATTTT.

The gene calls are TRBV2 and TRBJ2-7, with 7 bases matching TRBD1. Germline values: CDR1 SNHLY, CDR2 FYNNEI. This CDR3 comprises 12 residues. Trimming at V came to 1 base and at J to 13 bases, leaving 7 bases not matched to a gene. CDR3 nucleotide sequence: TGTGCCAGCAGTGAAGACGGGACAGAGGAATACTTC. Its translation: CASSEDGTEEYF.

The J gene is TRBJ2-7, the V gene TRBV29-1; 7 bases agree with TRBD2. Germline V gives CDR1 SQVTM, CDR2 ANQGSEA. The CDR3 totals 12 residues. J lost 5 bases, V lost 6 bases, and 7 bases had no gene match. The CDR3 is CSVVPGGNEQYF. Written as DNA, the CDR3 is TGCAGCGTCGTACCGGGGGGTAACGAGCAGTACTTC.

The chain joins TRBV28 to TRBJ2-3, with TRBD2 identical over 10 bases. This CDR3 is 13 amino acids long. Per germline, CDR1 MDHEN and CDR2 SYDVKM. The trim removed 11 bases at V and 5 bases at J, leaving 7 bases unmatched. The CDR3 reads CAGSGRGQDTQYF. The DNA of the CDR3 is TGTGCCGGGAGCGGGAGGGGGCAAGATACGCAGTATTTT.

This clone was detected a few times. V usage is TRBV29-1 and J usage is TRBJ2-7; no definite D call. The V end lost 1 base, the J end lost 0 bases, and 7 bases lay between the germline ends. The CDR3 covers 13 residues. Germline loops: CDR1 SQVTM, CDR2 ANQGSEA. The CDR3, as DNA: TGCAGCGTTGAAGCCAGCAGCTCCTACGAGCAGTACTTC. This gives the protein CSVEASSSYEQYF.

The CDR3 is CSVPLLGSHEQYF. The CDR3 coding sequence is TGCAGCGTTCCCCTACTCGGGAGCCACGAGCAGTACTTC. The chain joins TRBV29-1 to TRBJ2-7; the D gene is possibly TRBD2 (6 bases). The CDR3 totals 13 residues. Germline V lookup: CDR1 SQVTM, CDR2 ANQGSEA. Deletions cut 5 bases from V and 5 bases from J, with 16 bases between.

V gene TRBV29-1 combines with J gene TRBJ1-2; no clear D. V was cut by 6 bases and J by 4 bases, with 18 bases left in between. CDR3 length: 14 residues. The germline V gene has CDR1 SQVTM and CDR2 ANQGSEA. CDR3 in DNA: TGCAGCGTACCAACTCCTTGGGCAGCCTATGGCTACACCTTC. Amino acid sequence: CSVPTPWAAYGYTF.

The chain combines TRBV27 with TRBJ1-2; maybe TRBD1 (5 bases). Trimming pared 3 bases from V and 8 bases from J, leaving 13 bases between. Per germline, CDR1 MNHEY and CDR2 SMNVEV (reference sequence). The CDR3 has 13 residues. The CDR3 loop is CASSFRGRGGYTF. The DNA of the CDR3 is TGTGCCAGCAGTTTTCGGGGGAGAGGAGGCTACACCTTC.

The chain employs TRBV18 and TRBJ2-1; a weak D match, TRBD2 (6 bases). Per germline, CDR1 KGHSH and CDR2 LQKENI. This CDR3 comprises 16 residues. The ends were cut back, 5 bases at V and 2 bases at J, with 16 bases in the middle. The CDR3 DNA reads TGTGCCAGCTCATCGGACTGGGGACTGCCCTACAATGAGCAGTTCTTC. Protein: CASSSDWGLPYNEQFF.

This chain joins TRBV7-9 and TRBJ2-1; TRBD2 matches 7 bases. Germline assignment: CDR1 SEHNR and CDR2 FQNEAQ (reference sequence). V gave up 4 bases and J gave up 9 bases; unmatched junction bases: 12. This CDR3 has 15 residues. The CDR3 sequence: CASSSTERGSFEQFF. CDR3 sequence (DNA): TGTGCCAGCAGCTCCACCGAGCGGGGAAGCTTTGAGCAGTTCTTC. The whole variable domain, remainder taken from reference TRBV7-9 and TRBJ2-1, is DTGVSQNPRHKITKRGQNVTFRCDPISEHNRLYWYRQTLGQGPEFLTYFQNEAQLEKSRLLSDRFSAERPKGSFSTLEIQRTEQGDSAMYLCASSSTERGSFEQFFGPGTRLTVL.